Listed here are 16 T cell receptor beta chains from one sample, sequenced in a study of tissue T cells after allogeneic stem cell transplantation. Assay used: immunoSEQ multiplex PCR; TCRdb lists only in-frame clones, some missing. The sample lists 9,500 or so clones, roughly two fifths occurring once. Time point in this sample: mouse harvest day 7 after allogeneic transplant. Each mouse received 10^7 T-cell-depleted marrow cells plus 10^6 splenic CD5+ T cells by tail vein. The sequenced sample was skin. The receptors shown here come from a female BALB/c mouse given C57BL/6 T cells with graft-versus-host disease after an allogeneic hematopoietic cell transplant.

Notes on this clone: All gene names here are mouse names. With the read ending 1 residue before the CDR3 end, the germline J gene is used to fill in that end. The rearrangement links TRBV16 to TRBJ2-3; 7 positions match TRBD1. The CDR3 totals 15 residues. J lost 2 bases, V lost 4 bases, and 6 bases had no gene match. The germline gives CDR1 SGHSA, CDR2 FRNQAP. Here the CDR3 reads CASSSTGVDAETLYF. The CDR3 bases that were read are TGTGCAAGCAGCTCCACAGGGGTTGATGCAGAAACGCTGTAT.

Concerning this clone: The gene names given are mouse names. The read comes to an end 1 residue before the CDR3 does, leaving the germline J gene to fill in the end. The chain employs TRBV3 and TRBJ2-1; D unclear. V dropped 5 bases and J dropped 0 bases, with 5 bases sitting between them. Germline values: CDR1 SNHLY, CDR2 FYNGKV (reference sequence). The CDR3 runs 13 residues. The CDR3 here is CASSRNNYAEQFF. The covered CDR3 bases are TGTGCCAGCAGCAGGAATAACTATGCTGAGCAGTTC.

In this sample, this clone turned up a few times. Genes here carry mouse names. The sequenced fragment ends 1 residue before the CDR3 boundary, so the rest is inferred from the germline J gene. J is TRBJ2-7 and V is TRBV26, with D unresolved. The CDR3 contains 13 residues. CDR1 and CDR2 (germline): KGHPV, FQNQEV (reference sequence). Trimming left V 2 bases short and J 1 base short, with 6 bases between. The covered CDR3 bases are TGTGCCAGCAGTCTGACGATATCCTATGAACAGTAC. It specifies CASSLTISYEQY. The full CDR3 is CASSLTISYEQYF.

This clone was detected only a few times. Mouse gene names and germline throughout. The sequenced CDR3 bases are TGTGCCAGCAGCTACTCTGCAAACACCGGGCAGCTCTAC. This sequence encodes CASSYSANTGQLY. The complete CDR3 reads CASSYSANTGQLYF. The chain is built from TRBV4 and TRBJ2-2, with D hard to call. The read comes to an end 1 residue before the CDR3 does, leaving the germline J gene to fill in the end. V was pared by 3 bases and J by 0 bases, with 5 bases between. CDR1 and CDR2 from the germline V gene are LGHDT and YNNKQL (reference sequence). The CDR3 sequence is 14 residues long.

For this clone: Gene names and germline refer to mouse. Partial CDR3 DNA: TGTGCCAGCAGCCCAGACAGGGGCAACCAGGCTCCGCTT. It translates to CASSPDRGNQAPL. The CDR3 in full is CASSPDRGNQAPLF. The chain couples TRBV15 to TRBJ1-5, with 8 bases identical to TRBD1. Read coverage stops 1 residue before the CDR3 terminus; the germline J gene supplies the remainder. Germline V lookup: CDR1 SGHND, CDR2 FRSKSL. V lost 6 bases to trimming and J lost 3 bases; unmatched junction nucleotides: 4. The CDR3 extends over 14 amino acids.

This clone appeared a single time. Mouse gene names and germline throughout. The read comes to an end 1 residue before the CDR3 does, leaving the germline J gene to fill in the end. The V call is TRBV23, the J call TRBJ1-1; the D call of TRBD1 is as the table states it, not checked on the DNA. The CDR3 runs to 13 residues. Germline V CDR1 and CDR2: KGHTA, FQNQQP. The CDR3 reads CSSSPGQGAGVFF. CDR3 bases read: TGCTCCAGCAGCCCGGGACAGGGGGCAGGGGTCTTC.

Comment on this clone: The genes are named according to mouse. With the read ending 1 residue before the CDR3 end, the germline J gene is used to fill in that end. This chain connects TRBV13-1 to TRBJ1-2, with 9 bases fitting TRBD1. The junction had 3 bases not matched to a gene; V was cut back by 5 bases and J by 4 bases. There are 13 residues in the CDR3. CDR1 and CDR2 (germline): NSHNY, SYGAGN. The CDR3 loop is CASSAGQGSDYTF. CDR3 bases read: TGTGCCAGCAGCGCGGGACAGGGCTCCGACTACACC.

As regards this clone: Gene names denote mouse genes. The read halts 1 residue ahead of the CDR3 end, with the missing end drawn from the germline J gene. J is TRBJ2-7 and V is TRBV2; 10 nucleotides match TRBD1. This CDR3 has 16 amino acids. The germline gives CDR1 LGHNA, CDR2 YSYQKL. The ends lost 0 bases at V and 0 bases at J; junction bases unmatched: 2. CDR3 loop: CASSQDRTGGSYEQYF. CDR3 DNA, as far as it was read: TGTGCCAGCAGCCAAGATAGGACAGGGGGCTCCTATGAACAGTAC.

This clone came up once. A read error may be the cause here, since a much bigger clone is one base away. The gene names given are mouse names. The part of the CDR3 DNA that was read is TGTGCCAGCAGCCCGGGACTGGGGGGCTCCTATGAACAGTAC. Translated: CASSPGLGGSYEQY. The full CDR3 sequence reads CASSPGLGGSYEQYF. The chain joins TRBV24 to TRBJ2-7, with 12 bases identical to TRBD2. The read stops 1 residue short of the end of the CDR3; the missing end is completed from the germline J gene. The CDR3 has 15 amino acids. The V gene end was trimmed by 6 bases and the J gene end by 0 bases; junction bases not matched to a gene: 3. The germline V gene has CDR1 KGHTA and CDR2 FRNEEI.

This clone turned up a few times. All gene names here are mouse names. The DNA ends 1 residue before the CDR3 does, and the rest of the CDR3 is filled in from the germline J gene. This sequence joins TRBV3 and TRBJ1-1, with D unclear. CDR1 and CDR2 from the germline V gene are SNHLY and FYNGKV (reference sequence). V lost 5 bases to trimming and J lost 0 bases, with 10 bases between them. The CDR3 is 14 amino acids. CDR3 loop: CASSPRIANTEVFF. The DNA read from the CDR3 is TGTGCCAGCAGCCCCAGGATTGCAAACACAGAAGTCTTC.

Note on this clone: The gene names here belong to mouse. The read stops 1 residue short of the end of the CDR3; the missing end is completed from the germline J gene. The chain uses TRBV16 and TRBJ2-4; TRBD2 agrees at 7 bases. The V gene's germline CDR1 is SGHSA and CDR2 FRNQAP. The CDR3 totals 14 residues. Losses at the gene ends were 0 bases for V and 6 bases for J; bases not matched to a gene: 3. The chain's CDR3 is CASSLDPGLNTLYF. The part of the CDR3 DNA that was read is TGTGCAAGCAGCTTAGATCCGGGACTGAACACCTTGTAC.

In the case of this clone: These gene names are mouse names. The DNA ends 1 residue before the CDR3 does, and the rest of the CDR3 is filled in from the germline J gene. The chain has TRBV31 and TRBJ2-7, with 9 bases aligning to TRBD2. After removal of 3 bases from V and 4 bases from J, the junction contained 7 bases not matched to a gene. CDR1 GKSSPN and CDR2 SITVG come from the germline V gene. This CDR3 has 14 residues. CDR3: CAWRRDWGLYEQYF. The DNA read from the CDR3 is TGTGCCTGGAGACGTGACTGGGGGTTATATGAACAGTAC. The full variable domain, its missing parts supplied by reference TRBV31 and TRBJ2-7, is AQTIHQWPVAEIKAVGSPLSLGCTIKGKSSPNLYWYWQATGGTLQQLFYSITVGQVESVVQLNLSASRPKDDQFILSTEKLLLSHSGFYLCAWRRDWGLYEQYFGPGTRLTVL.

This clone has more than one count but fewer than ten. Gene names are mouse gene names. The CDR3 reads CASSTASQNTLYF. The DNA read from the CDR3 is TGTGCCAGCAGTACAGCTAGTCAAAACACCTTGTAC. The chain recombines TRBV26 with TRBJ2-4; D gene uncertain. Read coverage stops 1 residue before the CDR3 terminus; the germline J gene supplies the remainder. There are 13 residues in the CDR3. V lost 5 bases and J lost 0, with 6 bases in between. Germline CDR1 reads KGHPV; CDR2 reads FQNQEV (reference sequence).

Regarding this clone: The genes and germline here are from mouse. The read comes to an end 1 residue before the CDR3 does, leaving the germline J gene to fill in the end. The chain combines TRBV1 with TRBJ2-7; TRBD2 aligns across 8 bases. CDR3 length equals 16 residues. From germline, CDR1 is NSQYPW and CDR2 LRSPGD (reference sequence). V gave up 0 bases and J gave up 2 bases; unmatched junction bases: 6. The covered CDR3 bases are TGCACCTGCAGTGCAGATCGAACTGGGGGCACCTATGAACAGTAC. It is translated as CTCSADRTGGTYEQY. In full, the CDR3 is CTCSADRTGGTYEQYF. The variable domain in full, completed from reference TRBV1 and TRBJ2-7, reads VTLLEQNPRWRLVPRGQAVNLRCILKNSQYPWMSWYQQDLQKQLQWLFTLRSPGDKEVKSLPGADYLATRVTDTELRLQVANMSQGRTLYCTCSADRTGGTYEQYFGPGTRLTVL.

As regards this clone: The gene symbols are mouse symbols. The CDR3 sequence is CASRDSNSGNTLYF. The CDR3 DNA, read in part, is TGTGCCAGCAGGGACAGCAATTCTGGAAATACGCTCTAT. The V call is TRBV26, the J call TRBJ1-3; tentatively, D is TRBD1 (6 bases). The read terminates 1 residue ahead of where the CDR3 ends, so the germline J gene completes it. The germline CDR1 and CDR2 sequences are KGHPV and FQNQEV (reference sequence). Between the trimmed V and J ends, which lost 6 bases and 0 bases, there was a span of 9 bases. This CDR3 comprises 14 residues.

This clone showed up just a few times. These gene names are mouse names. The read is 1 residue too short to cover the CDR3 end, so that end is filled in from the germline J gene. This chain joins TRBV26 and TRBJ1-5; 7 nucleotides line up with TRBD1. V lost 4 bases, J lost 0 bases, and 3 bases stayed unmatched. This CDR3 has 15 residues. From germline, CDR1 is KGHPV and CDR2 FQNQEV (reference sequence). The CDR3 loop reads CASSRGTDNNQAPLF. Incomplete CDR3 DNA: TGTGCCAGCAGTCGAGGGACAGATAACAACCAGGCTCCGCTT.